These 26 T cell receptor beta chains originate from one sample sequenced in a study of response to subunit inactivated influenza vaccine. TCRdb fed the RT-PCR reads into MiXCR, producing one record per CDR3 protein. The table has approximately 310,000 distinct CDR3 sequences, 21% seen once. Material: PBMCs from blood, obtained 21 months after vaccination. These receptors came from a man between 50 and 69 years old who received an inactivated influenza vaccine.

The rearrangement uses TRBV6-1 and TRBJ1-2; 8 positions match TRBD1. Germline V gene sequence: CDR1 MNHNS, CDR2 SASEGT. Germline trimming cut 6 bases from V and 8 bases from J; bases unmatched to any gene: 11. The CDR3 has 14 amino acids. The CDR3 coding sequence is TGTGCCAGCAGAAGCCGACAGGGGTCTGGAGGCTACACCTTC. This codes for CASRSRQGSGGYTF.

This chain connects TRBV20-1 to TRBJ1-1; TRBD1 agrees at 10 bases. CDR1 is DFQATT and CDR2 is SNEGSKA in the germline V gene (reference sequence). CDR3 length: 14 amino acids. Germline trimming cut 3 bases from V and 4 bases from J; bases unmatched to any gene: 5. The CDR3 spells CSARPGTGATEAFF. For the CDR3, the DNA is TGCAGTGCTAGGCCCGGGACAGGGGCCACTGAAGCTTTCTTT.

This clonotype has ten or more counts. This chain joins TRBV12-3 or TRBV12-4 and TRBJ2-5; a weak D match, TRBD2 (6 bases). V was pared by 0 bases and J by 5 bases, with 13 bases between. This CDR3 is 15 amino acids long. As DNA, the CDR3 is TGTGCCAGCAGTTTAGCGGGGACTGGTTTGGAGACCCAGTACTTC. Its protein product is CASSLAGTGLETQYF.

The table lists this clonotype with many counts. The chain carries TRBV28 and TRBJ1-2, with D possibly matching TRBD1 (5 bases). CDR3 size: 14 residues. Trimming left V 4 bases short and J 0 bases short, with 9 bases between. The germline V gene encodes CDR1 MDHEN and CDR2 SYDVKM. The CDR3 region is CASSSAGTNYGYTF. For the CDR3, the DNA is TGTGCCAGCAGTTCGGCAGGGACTAACTATGGCTACACCTTC.

A few counts support this clonotype. This sequence joins TRBV12-3 or TRBV12-4 and TRBJ1-1, with D uncertain. V shed 3 bases and J shed 1 base, with 6 bases lying between them. This CDR3 comprises 13 residues. The DNA for the CDR3 is TGTGCCAGCAGTTTTGACGGGAACACTGAAGCTTTCTTT. Its protein product is CASSFDGNTEAFF.

This sequence joins TRBV4-2 and TRBJ1-4, with a possible D match to TRBD1 (6 bases). The CDR3 runs to 16 residues. Germline V gives CDR1 LGHNA, CDR2 YNFKEQ. The V gene lost 3 bases and the J gene lost 5 bases, with 16 bases spanning the gap. The CDR3 loop reads CASSQDRQPMNEKLFF. The CDR3 DNA is TGTGCCAGCAGCCAGGACAGACAGCCCATGAATGAAAAACTGTTTTTT.

This clonotype was counted ten times or more. The chain joins TRBV6-2 or TRBV6-3 to TRBJ1-5; unclear D gene. Germline loops: CDR1 MNHEY, CDR2 SVGEGT. Trimming removed 5 bases at V and 0 bases at J, with 14 bases between. The CDR3 totals 16 residues. CDR3 residues: CASSGLSGLSNQPQHF. The DNA of the CDR3 is TGTGCCAGCAGTGGACTAAGTGGGCTTAGCAATCAGCCCCAGCATTTT.

The chain employs TRBV5-1 and TRBJ1-2; TRBD1 agrees at 8 bases. The ends lost 0 bases at V and 5 bases at J; junction bases unmatched: 3. The germline V gene has CDR1 SGHRS and CDR2 YFSETQ. The CDR3 has 14 residues. The CDR3 DNA reads TGCGCCAGCAGCTTGGGGACAGGGATTTATGGCTACACCTTC. It specifies CASSLGTGIYGYTF.

The J gene is TRBJ1-5, the V gene TRBV28; D gene ambiguous. The germline V and J ends were trimmed by 5 bases and 4 bases, with 18 bases remaining between them. The CDR3 has 16 residues. CDR1 MDHEN and CDR2 SYDVKM come from the germline V gene. In nucleotides, the CDR3 is TGTGCCAGCAGTACCACCCGTTTGGAGAGAAATCAGCCCCAGCATTTT. It encodes CASSTTRLERNQPQHF.

This chain joins TRBV29-1 and TRBJ1-1; D unresolved. In germline, CDR1 is SQVTM, CDR2 ANQGSEA. V dropped 4 bases and J dropped 0 bases, with 9 bases sitting between them. The CDR3 covers 13 residues. CDR3 residues: CSVVVWLNTEAFF. As DNA, the CDR3 is TGCAGCGTTGTTGTGTGGCTGAACACTGAAGCTTTCTTT.

This clonotype was seen a few times. V usage is TRBV7-9 and J usage is TRBJ1-1; a possible D gene is TRBD1 (6 bases). This CDR3 is built from 13 residues. Trimming removed 5 bases from V and 4 bases from J, with 11 bases in between. Germline V CDR1 and CDR2: SEHNR, FQNEAQ (reference sequence). DNA of the CDR3: TGTGCCAGCAGCGGGCCCAGGGGCACTGAAGCTTTCTTT. It codes for CASSGPRGTEAFF.

This clonotype was seen only a few times. The rearrangement uses TRBV24-1 and TRBJ2-5; TRBD1 agrees at 7 bases. Germline-derived CDR1 and CDR2 are KGHDR and SFDVKD. This CDR3 spans 15 amino acids. V shed 4 bases and J 0 bases; nucleotides not matched to a gene: 4. This CDR3 reads CATSERQGNQETQYF. In DNA form, the CDR3 reads TGTGCCACCAGTGAAAGACAGGGCAACCAAGAGACCCAGTACTTC.

This clonotype was detected ten times or more. The genes are TRBV27 and TRBJ1-5, with D tentatively TRBD1 (6 bases). Germline CDR1 reads MNHEY; CDR2 reads SMNVEV (reference sequence). With 3 bases removed from V and 6 bases from J, the gap between germline ends came to 9 bases. The CDR3 contains 13 residues. The CDR3 is CASSLGAAQPQHF. Here the CDR3 DNA reads TGTGCCAGCAGTTTGGGGGCGGCTCAGCCCCAGCATTTT.

The chain carries TRBV7-3 and TRBJ1-6; a weak D match, TRBD1 (5 bases). Looked up from germline, CDR1 is SGHTA and CDR2 is FQGTGA. Trimming cost V 0 bases and J 8 bases, with 11 bases left between them. This CDR3 region has 15 residues. The CDR3 DNA is TGTGCCAGCAGCTTAACGGGGGGGACGGATTCACCCCTCCACTTT. It specifies CASSLTGGTDSPLHF.

A few counts support this clonotype. CDR3 nucleotide sequence: TGTGCCACCAGCAGACGAATGGATGGCTCTGAAGCTTTCTTT. Translation gives CATSRRMDGSEAFF. The rearrangement links TRBV15 to TRBJ1-1; no clear D. The CDR3 has 14 amino acids. V lost 2 bases and J lost 6, with 13 bases in between. The germline V gene has CDR1 LNHNV and CDR2 YYDKDF (reference sequence).

V is TRBV28 and J is TRBJ2-5; 12 nucleotides match TRBD2. Trimming took 5 bases from V and 4 from J; bases not matched to a gene: 5. This CDR3 is built from 15 residues. The germline V gene encodes CDR1 MDHEN and CDR2 SYDVKM. The CDR3 DNA follows: TGTGCCAGCAGTCAGATACTAGCGGGGGGAGAGACCCAGTACTTC. This codes for CASSQILAGGETQYF.

The chain combines TRBV5-1 with TRBJ2-7, with 12 nucleotides matching TRBD2. The germline V gene has CDR1 SGHRS and CDR2 YFSETQ. V trimming: 3 bases; J trimming: 2 bases; junction bases outside the gene matches: 9. This CDR3 spans 17 amino acids. The CDR3 nucleotides are TGCGCCAGCAGCTCGGCCTCTAGCGGGAGGGATACCTACGAGCAGTACTTC. It yields the protein CASSSASSGRDTYEQYF. Full variable domain (rest looked up from reference TRBV5-1 and TRBJ2-7): KAGVTQTPRYLIKTRGQQVTLSCSPISGHRSVSWYQQTPGQGLQFLFEYFSETQRNKGNFPGRFSGRQFSNSRSEMNVSTLELGDSALYLCASSSASSGRDTYEQYFGPGTRLTVT.

This chain joins TRBV12-3 or TRBV12-4 and TRBJ1-5; D may be TRBD1 (6 bases). The CDR3 consists of 15 residues. V lost 7 bases to trimming and J lost 6 bases, with 19 bases between them. The CDR3 reads CASTKGGGPGQPQHF. Here the CDR3 DNA reads TGTGCCAGCACCAAGGGGGGAGGACCGGGTCAGCCCCAGCATTTT.

This clonotype was detected a few times. The V gene is TRBV24-1, the J gene TRBJ2-1; TRBD2 matches 10 bases. The CDR3 runs 16 residues. The ends lost 4 bases at V and 4 bases at J; junction bases unmatched: 6. Germline lookup yields CDR1 KGHDR and CDR2 SFDVKD. The CDR3 protein is CATSDRTSGAYNEQFF. The CDR3 DNA reads as TGTGCCACCAGTGACAGAACTAGCGGGGCTTACAATGAGCAGTTCTTC.

This clonotype appeared many times. The junction departs from germline at one end; a sequencing error may be responsible. This chain uses TRBV5-1 with TRBJ1-1; perhaps TRBD1 as D (5 bases). This CDR3 spans 15 amino acids. The germline V gene encodes CDR1 SGHRS and CDR2 YFSETQ. The CDR3 loop reads CASSPGDRLNTEAFF. The CDR3 DNA reads as TGTGCCAGCAGCCCCGGAGACAGACTAAACACTGAAGCTTTCTTT.

This clonotype has a count of ten or more. The chain combines TRBV7-9 with TRBJ1-6; D is perhaps TRBD1 (6 bases). Between the trimmed V and J ends, which lost 4 bases and 6 bases, there was a span of 7 bases. CDR1 and CDR2 from the germline V gene are SEHNR and FQNEAQ (reference sequence). The CDR3 runs 13 residues. As DNA, the CDR3 is TGTGCCAGCAGCTCAGGGGTTAATTCACCCCTCCACTTT. Its protein is CASSSGVNSPLHF.

This clonotype was counted between two and nine times. This chain links TRBV4-2 with TRBJ1-2; 7 nucleotides agree with TRBD1. Per the germline V gene, CDR1 is LGHNA and CDR2 is YNFKEQ. This CDR3 contains 16 residues. V shed 4 bases and J 0 bases; nucleotides not matched to a gene: 8. In DNA form, the CDR3 reads TGTGCCAGCAGCCCAGGGGGGCGGAGCGCTAACTATGGCTACACCTTC. This translates into CASSPGGRSANYGYTF.

This clonotype was seen more than once but under ten times. The chain recombines TRBV30 with TRBJ1-4; 9 bases fit TRBD1. Trimming removed 7 bases from V and 8 bases from J; junction bases left unmatched: 8. Germline CDR1 and CDR2: GTSNPN and SVGIG (reference sequence). This CDR3 region has 13 residues. This CDR3 is CASTGQGAEKLFF. The DNA of the CDR3 is TGTGCCTCCACGGGACAGGGCGCCGAAAAACTGTTTTTT.

The chain is built from TRBV20-1 and TRBJ2-1; D gene unclear. The germline V gene encodes CDR1 DFQATT and CDR2 SNEGSKA (reference sequence). The V end lost 3 bases, the J end lost 10 bases, and 16 bases lay between the germline ends. The CDR3 has 13 amino acids. The CDR3 bases are TGCAGTGCTAGGGCGCACGTTCAGAGGGAGCAGTTCTTC. Translating gives CSARAHVQREQFF.

This sequence joins TRBV10-3 and TRBJ2-3; D could derive from TRBD1 or TRBD2 (5 bases each). The ends were cut back, 4 bases at V and 1 base at J, with 15 bases in the middle. The CDR3 has 16 residues. Germline V CDR1 and CDR2: ENHRY, SYGVKD. CDR3 DNA: TGTGCCATCAGTGTAGAAAGAGGGGATGGCACAGATACGCAGTATTTT. It yields the protein CAISVERGDGTDTQYF.

The rearrangement joins TRBV29-1 to TRBJ2-5, with 8 nucleotides matching TRBD1. CDR1 SQVTM and CDR2 ANQGSEA come from the germline V gene. The CDR3 runs 12 residues. The V gene end was trimmed by 6 bases and the J gene end by 5 bases; junction bases not matched to a gene: 5. The CDR3 region is CSVDRDRETQYF. In DNA, the CDR3 is TGCAGCGTGGACAGGGATAGGGAGACCCAGTACTTC.